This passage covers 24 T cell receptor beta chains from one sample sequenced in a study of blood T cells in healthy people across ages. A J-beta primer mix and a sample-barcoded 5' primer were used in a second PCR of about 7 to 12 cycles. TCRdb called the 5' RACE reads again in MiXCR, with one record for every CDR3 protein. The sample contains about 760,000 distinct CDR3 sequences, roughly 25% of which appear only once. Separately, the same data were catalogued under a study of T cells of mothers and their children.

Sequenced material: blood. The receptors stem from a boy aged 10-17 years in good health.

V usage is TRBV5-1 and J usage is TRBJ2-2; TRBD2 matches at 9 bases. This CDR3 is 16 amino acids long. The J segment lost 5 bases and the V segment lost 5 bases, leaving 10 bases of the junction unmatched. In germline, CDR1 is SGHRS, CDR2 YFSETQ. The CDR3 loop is CASRSAGTSRTGELFF. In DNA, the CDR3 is TGCGCCAGCAGAAGCGCCGGGACTAGCAGGACCGGGGAGCTGTTTTTT.

CDR3 bases: TGTGCCAGCAGTGAAGGCCGGGTCAGCAACGAGCAGTACTTC. It encodes CASSEGRVSNEQYF. This chain links TRBV6-1 with TRBJ2-7; unclear D gene. Trimming removed 1 base at V and 5 bases at J, with 12 bases between. The CDR3 consists of 14 residues. CDR1 and CDR2 from the germline V gene are MNHNS and SASEGT.

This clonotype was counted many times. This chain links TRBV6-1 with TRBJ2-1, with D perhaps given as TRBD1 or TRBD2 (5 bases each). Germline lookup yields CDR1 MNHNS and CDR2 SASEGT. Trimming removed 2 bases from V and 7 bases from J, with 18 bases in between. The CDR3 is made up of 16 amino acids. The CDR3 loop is CASSEISGDPANEQFF. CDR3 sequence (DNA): TGTGCCAGCAGTGAAATAAGTGGGGACCCCGCGAATGAGCAGTTCTTC.

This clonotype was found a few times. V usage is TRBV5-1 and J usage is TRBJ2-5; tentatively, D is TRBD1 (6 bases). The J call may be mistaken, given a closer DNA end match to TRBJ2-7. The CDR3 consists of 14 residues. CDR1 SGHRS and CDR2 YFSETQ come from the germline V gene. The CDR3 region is CASSLTDSAYEQYF. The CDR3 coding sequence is TGCGCCAGCAGCTTGACGGACAGCGCCTACGAGCAGTACTTC.

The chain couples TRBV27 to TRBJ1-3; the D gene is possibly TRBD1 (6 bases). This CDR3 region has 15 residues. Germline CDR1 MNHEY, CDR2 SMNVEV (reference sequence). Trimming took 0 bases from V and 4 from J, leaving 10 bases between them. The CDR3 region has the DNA TGTGCCAGCAGTTTATCGTGGACAGACGGAAACACCATATATTTT. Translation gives CASSLSWTDGNTIYF.

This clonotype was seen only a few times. The CDR3 spells CASLAGGPVDTQYF. CDR3 sequence (DNA): TGTGCCAGTCTAGCGGGAGGGCCAGTAGATACGCAGTATTTT. The J gene is TRBJ2-3, the V gene TRBV10-3, with 12 bases fitting TRBD2. The CDR3 is 14 amino acids. V lost 10 bases to trimming and J lost 5 bases; unmatched junction nucleotides: 7. Germline V gene lookup returns CDR1 ENHRY and CDR2 SYGVKD.

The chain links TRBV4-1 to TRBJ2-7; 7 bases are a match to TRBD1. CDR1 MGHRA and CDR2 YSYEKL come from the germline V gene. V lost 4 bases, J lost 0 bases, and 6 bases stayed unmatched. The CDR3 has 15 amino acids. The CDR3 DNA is TGCGCCAGCAGCCCCGGGACAGCGCACTCCTACGAGCAGTACTTC. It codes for CASSPGTAHSYEQYF.

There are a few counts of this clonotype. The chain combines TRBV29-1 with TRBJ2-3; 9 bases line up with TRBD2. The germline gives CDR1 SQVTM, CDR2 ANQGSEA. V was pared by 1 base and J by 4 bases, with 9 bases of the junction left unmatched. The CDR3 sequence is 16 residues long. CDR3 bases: TGCAGCGTTGAAGCTTCGGCGGGAGGGCCGCCAGATACGCAGTATTTT. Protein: CSVEASAGGPPDTQYF.

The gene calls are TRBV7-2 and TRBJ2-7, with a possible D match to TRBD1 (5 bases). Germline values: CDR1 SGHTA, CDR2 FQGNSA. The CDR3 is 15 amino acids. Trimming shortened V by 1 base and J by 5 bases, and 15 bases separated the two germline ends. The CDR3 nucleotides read TGTGCCAGCAGCTTAGTATCGGCAGGGTGGGACGAGCAGTACTTC. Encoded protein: CASSLVSAGWDEQYF.

Written as DNA, the CDR3 is TGTGCCAGCAGCACCGAGGGGGACACGGCAGACTATGGCTACACCTTC. Translation gives CASSTEGDTADYGYTF. The V gene is TRBV5-6, the J gene TRBJ1-2; D is perhaps TRBD1 (6 bases). Trimming pared 4 bases from V and 3 bases from J, leaving 19 bases between. The CDR3 is 16 amino acids. CDR1 is SGHDT, CDR2 YYEEEE, per germline.

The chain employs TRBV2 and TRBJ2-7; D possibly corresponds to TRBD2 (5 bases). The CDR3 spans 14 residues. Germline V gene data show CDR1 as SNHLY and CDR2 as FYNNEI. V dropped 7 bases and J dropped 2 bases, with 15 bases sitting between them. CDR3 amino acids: CASILSGPTYEQYF. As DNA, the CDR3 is TGTGCCAGCATTCTGAGCGGTCCCACCTACGAGCAGTACTTC.

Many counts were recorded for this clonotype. This CDR3 reads CASSSEGGYEQYF. The CDR3 bases are TGTGCCAGCAGCTCAGAGGGGGGTTACGAGCAGTACTTC. The chain links TRBV9 to TRBJ2-7; D may correspond to TRBD1 or TRBD2 (6 bases each). This CDR3 contains 13 residues. V was cut by 4 bases and J by 4 bases, with 12 bases left in between. The germline V gene encodes CDR1 SGDLS and CDR2 YYNGEE.

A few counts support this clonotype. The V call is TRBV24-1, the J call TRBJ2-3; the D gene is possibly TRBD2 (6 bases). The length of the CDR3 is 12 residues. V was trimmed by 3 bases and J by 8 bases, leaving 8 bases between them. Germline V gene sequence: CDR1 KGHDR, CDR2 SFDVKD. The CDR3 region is CATSDQGGTQYF. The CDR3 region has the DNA TGTGCCACCAGTGATCAGGGAGGTACGCAGTATTTT.

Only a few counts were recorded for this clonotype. CDR3 nucleotides: TGCGCCAGCAGCTTGGGGCAGGTCGCCTCCTACGAGCAGTACTTC. Amino acids: CASSLGQVASYEQYF. The chain links TRBV5-1 to TRBJ2-7, with D unresolved. Germline CDR1 reads SGHRS; CDR2 reads YFSETQ. There are 15 residues in the CDR3. Between the trimmed V and J ends, which lost 0 bases and 0 bases, there was a span of 10 bases.

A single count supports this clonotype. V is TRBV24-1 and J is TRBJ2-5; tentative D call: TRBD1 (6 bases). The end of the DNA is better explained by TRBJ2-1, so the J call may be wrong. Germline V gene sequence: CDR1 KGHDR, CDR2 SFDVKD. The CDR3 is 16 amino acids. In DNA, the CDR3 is TGTGCCACCAGTGATTTCCCAGGGGAGAACGACAATGAGCAGTTCTTC. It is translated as CATSDFPGENDNEQFF.

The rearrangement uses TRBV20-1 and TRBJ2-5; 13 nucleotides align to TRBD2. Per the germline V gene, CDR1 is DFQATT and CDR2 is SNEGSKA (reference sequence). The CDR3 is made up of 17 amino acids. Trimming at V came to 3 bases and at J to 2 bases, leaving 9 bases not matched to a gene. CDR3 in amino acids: CSASRLAGGWYQETQYF. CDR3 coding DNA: TGCAGTGCTAGCCGACTAGCGGGGGGTTGGTATCAAGAGACCCAGTACTTC.

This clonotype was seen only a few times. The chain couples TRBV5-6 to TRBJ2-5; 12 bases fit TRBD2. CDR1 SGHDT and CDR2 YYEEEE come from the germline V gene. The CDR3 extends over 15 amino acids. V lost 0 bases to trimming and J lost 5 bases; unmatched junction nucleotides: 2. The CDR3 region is CASSLELAGGETQYF. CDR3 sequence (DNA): TGTGCCAGCAGCTTGGAACTAGCGGGAGGTGAGACCCAGTACTTC.

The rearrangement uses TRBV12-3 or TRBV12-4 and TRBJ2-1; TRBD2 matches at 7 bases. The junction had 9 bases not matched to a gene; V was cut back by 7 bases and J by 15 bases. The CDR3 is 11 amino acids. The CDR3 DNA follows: TGTGCCAGCACAAAGACTAGCAGTCTGTTCTTC. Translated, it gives CASTKTSSLFF.

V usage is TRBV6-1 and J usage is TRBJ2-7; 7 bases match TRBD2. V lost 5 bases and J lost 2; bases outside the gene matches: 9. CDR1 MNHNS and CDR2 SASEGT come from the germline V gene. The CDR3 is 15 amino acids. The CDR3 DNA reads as TGTGCCAGCAGTTGGGCGGGAGTTGATGCCTACGAGCAGTACTTC. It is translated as CASSWAGVDAYEQYF.

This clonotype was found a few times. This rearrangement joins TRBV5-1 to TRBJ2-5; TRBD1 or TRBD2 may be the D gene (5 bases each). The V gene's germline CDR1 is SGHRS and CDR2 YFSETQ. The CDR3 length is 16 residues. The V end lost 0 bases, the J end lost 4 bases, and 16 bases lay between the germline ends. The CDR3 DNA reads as TGCGCCAGCAGCTTGGTGGGGACCGGACAAGCAGAGACCCAGTACTTC. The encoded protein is CASSLVGTGQAETQYF.

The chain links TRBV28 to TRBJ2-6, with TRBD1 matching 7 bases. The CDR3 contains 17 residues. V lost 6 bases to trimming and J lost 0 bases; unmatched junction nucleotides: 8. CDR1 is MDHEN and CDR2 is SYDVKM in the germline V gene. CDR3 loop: CASRSGGLGSGANVLTF. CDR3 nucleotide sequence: TGTGCCAGCAGATCAGGGGGTCTAGGCTCTGGGGCCAACGTCCTGACTTTC.

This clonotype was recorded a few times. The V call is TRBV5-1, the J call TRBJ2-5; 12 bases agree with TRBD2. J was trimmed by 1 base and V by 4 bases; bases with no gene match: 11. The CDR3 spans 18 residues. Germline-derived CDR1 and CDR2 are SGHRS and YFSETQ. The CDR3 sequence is CASSAAGTSGPLQETQYF. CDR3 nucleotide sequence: TGCGCCAGCAGCGCAGCCGGGACTAGCGGGCCTCTCCAAGAGACCCAGTACTTC. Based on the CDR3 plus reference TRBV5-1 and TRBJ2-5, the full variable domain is KAGVTQTPRYLIKTRGQQVTLSCSPISGHRSVSWYQQTPGQGLQFLFEYFSETQRNKGNFPGRFSGRQFSNSRSEMNVSTLELGDSALYLCASSAAGTSGPLQETQYFGPGTRLLVL.

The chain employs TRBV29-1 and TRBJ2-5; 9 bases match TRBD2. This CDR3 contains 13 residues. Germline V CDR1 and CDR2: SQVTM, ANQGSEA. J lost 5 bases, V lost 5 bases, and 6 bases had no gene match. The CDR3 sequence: CSVLREGPETQYF. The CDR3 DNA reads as TGCAGCGTTCTGCGGGAGGGCCCGGAGACCCAGTACTTC.

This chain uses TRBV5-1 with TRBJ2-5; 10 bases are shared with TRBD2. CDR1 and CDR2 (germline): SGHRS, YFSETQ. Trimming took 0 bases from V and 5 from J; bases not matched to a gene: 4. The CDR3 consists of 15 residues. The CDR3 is CASSLVLAGAETQYF. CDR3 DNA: TGCGCCAGCAGCTTGGTTCTAGCGGGGGCCGAGACCCAGTACTTC. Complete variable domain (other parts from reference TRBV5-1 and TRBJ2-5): KAGVTQTPRYLIKTRGQQVTLSCSPISGHRSVSWYQQTPGQGLQFLFEYFSETQRNKGNFPGRFSGRQFSNSRSEMNVSTLELGDSALYLCASSLVLAGAETQYFGPGTRLLVL.